These T cell receptor beta chains were read from a single sample in a study of CD8+ T cells in alopecia areata. Measured with immunoSEQ multiplex PCR; TCRdb has only the in-frame clones, and not every one. This table holds under 150,000 clones, approximately 85% found once. The material was CD8+ T cells sorted from blood, obtained at week 4, from a patient treated with tofacitinib. Receptors were obtained from a human donor with alopecia areata. Both conserved end residues are trimmed from each CDR3. The size entry is marked missing in some rows and otherwise reads once, few, many or a size class.

v_gene	abundance	j_gene	CDR3aa
TRBV28	.	TRBJ1-5	ASSLTGDNQPQH
TRBV7-6	.	TRBJ2-5	ASSLAGGLRETQY
TRBV18	.	TRBJ2-1	ASSPPRQQPNEQF
TRBV29-1	.	TRBJ1-2	SVVRAGYGYT
TRBV14	few	TRBJ2-7	ASSYRDRVPYEQY
TRBV10-3	.	TRBJ1-2	AISTLSARPEGYT
TRBV6-5	.	TRBJ2-7	ASSYGLGAYEQY
TRBV9	.	TRBJ2-3	ASSEGGTSTDTQY
TRBV2	.	TRBJ1-5	ASSEDLYSNQPQH
TRBV29-1	few	TRBJ2-1	SVPRVDEQF
TRBV30	.	TRBJ2-7	AWRETPGVRGYEQY
TRBV2	once	TRBJ1-5	ASSEDRLPKPQH
TRBV10-3	.	TRBJ2-3	AISEWRQADTQY
TRBV2	once	TRBJ1-6	ASSSTLSSYNSPLH
TRBV7-6	once	TRBJ2-7	ASSVDRGPRGEQY
TRBV13	few	TRBJ2-1	ASSSSTSDPRF
TRBV7-9	.	TRBJ2-7	ASSLVGQGEQY
TRBV6-6	.	TRBJ2-1	ASSYRSSHYNEQF
TRBV11-2	.	TRBJ2-5	ASSPAGVWGEETQY
TRBV13	.	TRBJ2-2	ASSSDRGGSGELF
TRBV27	.	TRBJ1-1	ASSLAKGGNTEAF
TRBV21-1	once	TRBJ1-1	ASSAGQLVNTEAF
TRBV4-1	.	TRBJ2-5	ASSHSQETQY
TRBV6-6	once	TRBJ2-5	ASSYSNEQY
TRBV4-3	.	TRBJ1-2	ASSQGLGQGRYGYT
TRBV6-5	once	TRBJ2-1	ASLSGSHNEQF
TRBV30	once	TRBJ1-1	AWLLGTNTEAF
TRBV5-6	.	TRBJ1-2	ASSLLGTGYSYT
TRBV5-4	.	TRBJ2-7	ASSLVESSYEQY
TRBV11-2	.	TRBJ2-4	ASSLQGGRDGRLVHIQY
TRBV6-5	.	TRBJ1-2	ASTYAQDGNYGYT
TRBV9	.	TRBJ1-1	ASSVGDFGALNTEAF
TRBV6-6	.	TRBJ2-7	ASSYSIMSDNYEQY
TRBV29-1	few	TRBJ2-2	SVPGQGDHSPTGELF
TRBV5-1	.	TRBJ2-1	ASSPGNDEQF
TRBV5-6	.	TRBJ2-7	ASSLGQGSYEQY
TRBV6-5	.	TRBJ2-3	ASRGNGGVTDTQY
TRBV6-5	.	TRBJ2-7	ASSFGGSYEQY
TRBV9	.	TRBJ2-5	ASSAPGETQY
TRBV7-2	.	TRBJ2-7	ASSLVTPPEQY
TRBV25-1	.	TRBJ2-5	ATIGRGLRETQY
TRBV29-1	.	TRBJ2-1	SVDRTSGYNEQF
TRBV6-5	.	TRBJ2-7	ATRGQGASYEQY
TRBV5-8	once	TRBJ2-3	ASSLAARLATDTQY
TRBV13	.	TRBJ1-5	ASSLGIGQPQH
TRBV4-1	.	TRBJ2-1	ASSHVQGPNEQF
TRBV7-9	.	TRBJ2-1	ASSYLDLSSYNEQF
TRBV7-9	.	TRBJ2-5	ASSLVGAQETQY
TRBV7-9	.	TRBJ2-7	ASSFFGDRIYEQY
TRBV6-5	.	TRBJ2-7	ASGGQTYEQY
TRBV27	.	TRBJ2-1	ASRVAGGGNEQF
TRBV6-5	.	TRBJ2-5	ASSRGGSEETQY
TRBV6-5	.	TRBJ1-1	ASSYGPETGPTEAF
TRBV28	.	TRBJ2-5	ASSFLTSGGRGPQY
TRBV11-2	.	TRBJ2-3	ASSLLSTDTQY
TRBV14	.	TRBJ2-7	ASSQDFGGYEQY
TRBV13	.	TRBJ2-3	ASSESGDTQY